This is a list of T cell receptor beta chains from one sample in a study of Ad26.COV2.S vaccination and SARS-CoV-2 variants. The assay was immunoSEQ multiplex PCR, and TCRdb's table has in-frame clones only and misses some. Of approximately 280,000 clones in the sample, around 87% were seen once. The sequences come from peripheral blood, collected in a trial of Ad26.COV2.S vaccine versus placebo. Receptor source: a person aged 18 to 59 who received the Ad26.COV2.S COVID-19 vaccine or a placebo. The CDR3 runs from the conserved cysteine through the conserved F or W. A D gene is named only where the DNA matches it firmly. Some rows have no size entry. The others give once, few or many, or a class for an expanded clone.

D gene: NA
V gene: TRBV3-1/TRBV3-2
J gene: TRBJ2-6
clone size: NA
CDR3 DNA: TGTGCCAGCGGAAGGGACTCTGGGGCCAACGTCCTGACTTTC
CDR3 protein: CASGRDSGANVLTF

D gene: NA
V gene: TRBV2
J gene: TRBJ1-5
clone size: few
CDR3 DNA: TGTGCCAGCAGCAAGAGGGGGGACCTGCCCCAGCATTTT
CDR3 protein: CASSKRGDLPQHF

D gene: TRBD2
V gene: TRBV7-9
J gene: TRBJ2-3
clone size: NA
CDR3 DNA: TGTGCCAGCAGCCAGGGTAGGACTAGCGATAATACGCAGTATTTT
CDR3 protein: CASSQGRTSDNTQYF

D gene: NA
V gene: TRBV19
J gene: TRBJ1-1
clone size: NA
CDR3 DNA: TGTGCCAGTAGTCTAATGCCGGGGGCAACTGAAGCTTTCTTT
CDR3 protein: CASSLMPGATEAFF

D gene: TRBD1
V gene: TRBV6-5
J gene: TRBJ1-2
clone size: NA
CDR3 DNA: TGTGCCAGCAGTTACGCAGGGGGCGCAGGGGGCGGCTACACCTTC
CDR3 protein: CASSYAGGAGGGYTF

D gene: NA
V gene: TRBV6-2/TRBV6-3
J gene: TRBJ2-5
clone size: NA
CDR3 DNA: TGTGCCAGCAGTTATGGTGGGTCAGAGACCCAGTACTTC
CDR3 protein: CASSYGGSETQYF

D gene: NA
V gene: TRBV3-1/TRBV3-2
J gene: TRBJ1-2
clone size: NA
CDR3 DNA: TGTGCCAGCAGCCACAACCCGGGCCCCGGGGATGGCTACACCTTC
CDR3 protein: CASSHNPGPGDGYTF

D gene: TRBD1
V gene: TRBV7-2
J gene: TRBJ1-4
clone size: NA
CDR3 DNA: TGTGCCAGCAGCCAAGGACAGGGGAATGAAAAACTGTTTTTT
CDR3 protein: CASSQGQGNEKLFF

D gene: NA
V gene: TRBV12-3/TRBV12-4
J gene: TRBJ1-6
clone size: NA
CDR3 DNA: TGTGCCAGCAACCGAGGGGGGAATACACCCCTCCACTTT
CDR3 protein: CASNRGGNTPLHF

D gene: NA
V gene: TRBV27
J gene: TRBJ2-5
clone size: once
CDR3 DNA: TGTGCCAGCAGTTTATTGGGTGGAGAGACCCAGTACTTC
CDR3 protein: CASSLLGGETQYF

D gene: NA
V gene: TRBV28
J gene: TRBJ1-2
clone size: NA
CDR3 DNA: TGTGCCAGCAGTTTAATATTCCCTAACTCTGGCTACACCTTC
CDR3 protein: CASSLIFPNSGYTF

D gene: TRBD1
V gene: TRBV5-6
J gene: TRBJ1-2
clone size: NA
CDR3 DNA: TGTGCCAGCAGCTTATTCGACCCGGGACAGGAGTTCTATGGCTACACCTTC
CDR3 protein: CASSLFDPGQEFYGYTF

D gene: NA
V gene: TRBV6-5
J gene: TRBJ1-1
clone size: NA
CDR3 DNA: TGTGCCAGCAGTTATGACTCTCAGCGAACTGAAGCTTTCTTT
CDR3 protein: CASSYDSQRTEAFF

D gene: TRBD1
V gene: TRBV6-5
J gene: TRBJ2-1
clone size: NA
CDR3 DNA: TGTGCCAGCAGAAAGTCCCGGGACAGCTACAATGAGCAGTTCTTC
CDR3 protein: CASRKSRDSYNEQFF

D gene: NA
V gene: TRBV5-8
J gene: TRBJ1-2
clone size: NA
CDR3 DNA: TGTGCCAGCAGCTTGGGGTTGAGGGGAAGGTATGGCTACACCTTC
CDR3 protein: CASSLGLRGRYGYTF

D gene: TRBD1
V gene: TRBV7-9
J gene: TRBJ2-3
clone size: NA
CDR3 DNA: TGTGCCAGCAGCTGGGACAGGGGTTCCGATACGCAGTATTTT
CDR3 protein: CASSWDRGSDTQYF

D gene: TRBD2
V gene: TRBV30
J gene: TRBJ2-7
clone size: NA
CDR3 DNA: TGTGCCTGGAGAGACATAAGGACTAGCGGGATCCACGAGCAGTACTTC
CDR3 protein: CAWRDIRTSGIHEQYF

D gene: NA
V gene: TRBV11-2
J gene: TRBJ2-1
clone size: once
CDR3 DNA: TGTGCCAGCAGCTTACTTCGGGGCCAATACAATGAGCAGTTCTTC
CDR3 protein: CASSLLRGQYNEQFF

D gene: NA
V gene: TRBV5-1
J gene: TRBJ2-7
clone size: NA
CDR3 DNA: TGCGCCAGCAGCTTGGCGCACCACTCCTACGAGCAGTACTTC
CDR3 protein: CASSLAHHSYEQYF

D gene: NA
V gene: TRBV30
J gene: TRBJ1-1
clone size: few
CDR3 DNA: TGTGCCTGGAGTGTAACAGAGTTGAACACTGAAGCTTTCTTT
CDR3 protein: CAWSVTELNTEAFF

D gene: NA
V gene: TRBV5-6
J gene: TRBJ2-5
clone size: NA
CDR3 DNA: TGTGCCAGCAGCTTGGCGGGGGAGACCCAGTACTTC
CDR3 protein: CASSLAGETQYF

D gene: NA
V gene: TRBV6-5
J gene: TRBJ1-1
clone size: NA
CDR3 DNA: TGTGCCAGCAGCTATCGCAGGGAGAACACTGAAGCTTTCTTT
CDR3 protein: CASSYRRENTEAFF

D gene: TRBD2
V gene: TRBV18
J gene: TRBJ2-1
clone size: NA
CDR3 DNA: TGTGCCAGCTCACCACCGGCTAGCGGGAGAAGTAAGAAGCAGTTCTTC
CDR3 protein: CASSPPASGRSKKQFF

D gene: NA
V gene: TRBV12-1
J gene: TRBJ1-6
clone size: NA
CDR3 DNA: TGTGCCAGCAGCTTACGAGGGGGTAATTCACCCCTCCACTTT
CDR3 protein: CASSLRGGNSPLHF

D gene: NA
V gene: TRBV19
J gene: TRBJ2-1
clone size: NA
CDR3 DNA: TGTGCCAGCCGAGGTAGTCTCGCGGTCCGTAATGAGCAGTTCTTC
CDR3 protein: CASRGSLAVRNEQFF

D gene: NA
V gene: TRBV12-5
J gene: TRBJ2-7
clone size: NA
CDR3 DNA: TGTGCTAGTGGTTTGGGGGGGGCATTTCCCTCCTACGAGCAGTACTTC
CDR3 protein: CASGLGGAFPSYEQYF